One and the same sample provided the 20 T cell receptor beta chains below, sequenced in a study of cytomegalovirus exposure and HLA in healthy donors. The PCR had 60 Vbeta and 13 Jbeta primers. Method: immunoSEQ multiplex PCR; TCRdb's copy keeps in-frame clones and lacks some. This table has 150,000 to 200,000 clones, under 85% appearing once. Sequenced: PBMCs. The receptors stem from a man over 45 in good health and CMV-seronegative.

The rearrangement joins TRBV11-3 to TRBJ2-3; D is perhaps TRBD1 (6 bases). Germline assignment: CDR1 SGHNT and CDR2 YENEEA. The CDR3 is 15 amino acids. V lost 3 bases to trimming and J lost 6 bases, with 16 bases between them. CDR3 in amino acids: CASSLGTGSIDTQYF. CDR3 coding DNA: TGTGCCAGCAGCTTGGGAACAGGGTCAATTGATACGCAGTATTTT.

The chain employs TRBV6-6 and TRBJ2-7; possible D gene TRBD2, 6 bases. This CDR3 is built from 13 residues. Germline-derived CDR1 and CDR2 are MNHNY and SVGAGI (reference sequence). Between the trimmed V and J ends, which lost 8 bases and 0 bases, there was a span of 11 bases. CDR3 residues: CASGRGGSYEQYF. Here the CDR3 DNA reads TGTGCCAGCGGTCGGGGAGGCTCCTACGAGCAGTACTTC.

Of note for this clone: The same CDR3 arises from other DNA sequences in this sample as well. The rearrangement links TRBV7-9 to TRBJ1-2; 8 nucleotides align to TRBD1. Germline V gives CDR1 SEHNR, CDR2 FQNEAQ (reference sequence). The CDR3 spans 13 residues. Germline trimming cut 1 base from V and 7 bases from J; bases unmatched to any gene: 2. This CDR3 is CASSLGQGFGYTF. In nucleotides, the CDR3 is TGTGCCAGCAGCTTAGGACAGGGGTTTGGCTACACCTTC.

The rearrangement uses TRBV6-1 and TRBJ1-4, with TRBD1 identical over 12 bases. Germline V CDR1 and CDR2: MNHNS, SASEGT. The CDR3 totals 16 residues. The trim removed 4 bases at V and 4 bases at J, leaving 4 bases unmatched. The CDR3, as DNA: TGTGCCAGCAGTGTCGGGACAGGGGGCTATAATGAAAAACTGTTTTTT. Encoded protein: CASSVGTGGYNEKLFF.

This clone has only a few counts. This rearrangement joins TRBV5-8 to TRBJ1-4; a possible D gene is TRBD1 (6 bases). The CDR3 is 15 amino acids. CDR1 is SGHTS, CDR2 YDEGEE, per germline. With 3 bases removed from V and 5 bases from J, the gap between germline ends came to 14 bases. The DNA of the CDR3 is TGTGCCAGCAGCTCCAGGCAGGGGTTGAATGAAAAACTGTTTTTT. Amino acids: CASSSRQGLNEKLFF.

This clone was picked up a small number of times. The V gene is TRBV5-1, the J gene TRBJ1-5; 7 nucleotides agree with TRBD1. The CDR3 is made up of 15 amino acids. Trimming removed 0 bases from V and 4 bases from J; junction bases left unmatched: 4. Germline CDR1 and CDR2: SGHRS and YFSETQ. The CDR3 DNA follows: TGCGCCAGCAGCTTGGGGGGACAGATAAATCAGCCCCAGCATTTT. Translation gives CASSLGGQINQPQHF.

This clone turned up a few times. The chain couples TRBV6-6 to TRBJ1-4; a possible D gene is TRBD1 (6 bases). Germline CDR1 and CDR2: MNHNY and SVGAGI (reference sequence). The CDR3 is made up of 12 amino acids. The CDR3, as DNA: TGTGCATCCAAACAGGGACATGAAAAACTGTTTTTT. This encodes CASKQGHEKLFF.

The rearrangement links TRBV9 to TRBJ2-7; weak D call: TRBD1 (5 bases). V was trimmed by 0 bases and J by 5 bases, leaving 15 bases between them. Germline CDR1 reads SGDLS; CDR2 reads YYNGEE. The CDR3 is 15 residues long. CDR3 sequence reads: CASSVGPGLQDEQYF. The CDR3 DNA reads TGTGCCAGCAGCGTAGGACCAGGGCTTCAGGACGAGCAGTACTTC.

The gene calls are TRBV2 and TRBJ2-3, with 8 bases that match TRBD2. Trimming cost V 8 bases and J 2 bases; bases outside gene matches: 9. The CDR3 has 15 amino acids. Germline assignment: CDR1 SNHLY and CDR2 FYNNEI. In DNA, the CDR3 is TGTGCCAGCGGGTCACCGCGGGGGGCCACAGATACGCAGTATTTT. Translating gives CASGSPRGATDTQYF.

The CDR3 DNA sequence: TGTGCCAGCAGCCCAGGCACAGATACGCAGTATTTT. Its translation is CASSPGTDTQYF. The J gene is TRBJ2-3, the V gene TRBV7-8; D call uncertain. The CDR3 totals 12 residues. Trimming took off 5 bases at V and 1 base at J, with 4 bases between the two ends. Germline V gene data show CDR1 as SGHVS and CDR2 as FQNEAQ.

The table lists this clone with a count of one. This sample includes further DNA sequences coding for the same CDR3. The chain employs TRBV20-1 and TRBJ2-3; no clear D gene. This CDR3 contains 11 residues. Germline V gene data show CDR1 as DFQATT and CDR2 as SNEGSKA (reference sequence). V was trimmed by 6 bases and J by 3 bases, leaving 7 bases between them. The CDR3 sequence is CSALRTDTQYF. DNA for the CDR3: TGCAGTGCACTACGGACAGATACGCAGTATTTT.

The chain couples TRBV6-4 to TRBJ2-2, with 8 bases matching TRBD1. Losses at the gene ends were 6 bases for V and 4 bases for J; bases not matched to a gene: 7. From germline, CDR1 is MRHNA and CDR2 SNTAGT. This CDR3 is built from 15 residues. Here the CDR3 reads CASSLGQGGTGELFF. DNA for the CDR3: TGTGCCAGCAGCCTCGGACAGGGAGGCACCGGGGAGCTGTTTTTT.

This clone was found once. This chain links TRBV7-2 with TRBJ1-1; possible D gene TRBD1, 6 bases. V dropped 1 base and J dropped 7 bases, with 16 bases sitting between them. The CDR3 length is 15 residues. CDR1 and CDR2 (germline): SGHTA, FQGNSA. The CDR3 loop is CASSLVTQGWGEAFF. The DNA for the CDR3 is TGTGCCAGCAGCTTAGTAACCCAGGGGTGGGGTGAAGCTTTCTTT.

The genes are TRBV6-6 and TRBJ1-2; D is unclear. The V gene lost 3 bases and the J gene lost 8 bases, with 10 bases spanning the gap. This CDR3 comprises 12 residues. CDR1 is MNHNY and CDR2 is SVGAGI in the germline V gene (reference sequence). The CDR3 DNA reads as TGTGCCAGCAGTTATAGTGTAGAAGGCTACACCTTC. This codes for CASSYSVEGYTF.

The chain links TRBV7-8 to TRBJ2-5, with a tentative D call TRBD1 (6 bases). The DNA end lines up better with TRBJ2-7; the J call may be wrong. Germline lookup yields CDR1 SGHVS and CDR2 FQNEAQ. The CDR3 length is 15 residues. CDR3: CASSLKGEPNYEQYF. The CDR3 DNA reads as TGTGCCAGCAGCTTAAAGGGGGAACCTAACTACGAGCAGTACTTC.

V is TRBV5-1 and J is TRBJ2-3, with a possible D match to TRBD2 (5 bases). Germline V gene sequence: CDR1 SGHRS, CDR2 YFSETQ. This CDR3 comprises 16 residues. With 1 base removed from V and 1 base from J, the gap between germline ends came to 13 bases. The DNA of the CDR3 is TGCGCCAGCAGCTTGATTGGCGGGCTCGGCACAGATACGCAGTATTTT. Protein: CASSLIGGLGTDTQYF.

The J gene is TRBJ1-1, the V gene TRBV30; TRBD1 is a possible D gene (5 bases). The V gene lost 0 bases and the J gene lost 0 bases, with 8 bases spanning the gap. Germline-derived CDR1 and CDR2 are GTSNPN and SVGIG (reference sequence). CDR3 length: 14 residues. The CDR3: CAWSVGAVNTEAFF. As DNA, the CDR3 is TGTGCCTGGAGTGTAGGGGCGGTGAACACTGAAGCTTTCTTT.

The chain has TRBV7-9 and TRBJ2-1, with D perhaps matching TRBD2 (6 bases). In germline, CDR1 is SEHNR, CDR2 FQNEAQ (reference sequence). The length of the CDR3 is 16 residues. The germline V and J ends were trimmed by 1 base and 8 bases, with 18 bases remaining between them. The CDR3 coding sequence is TGTGCCAGCAGCTTAGGTGGGGCTAGCCCGGGAGATGAGCAGTTCTTC. As protein: CASSLGGASPGDEQFF.

The CDR3 DNA reads TGTGCCAGCAGTGTAGGTTCAGCGCCATACTATGGCTACACCTTC. Translated: CASSVGSAPYYGYTF. V usage is TRBV2 and J usage is TRBJ1-2; D gene unclear. CDR3 size: 15 residues. The germline CDR1 and CDR2 sequences are SNHLY and FYNNEI. Trimming shortened V by 4 bases and J by 3 bases, and 15 bases separated the two germline ends.

The chain recombines TRBV7-2 with TRBJ1-6, with D unresolved. Germline V gives CDR1 SGHTA, CDR2 FQGNSA. The CDR3 consists of 15 residues. V gave up 1 base and J gave up 8 bases, with 12 bases separating them. The DNA of the CDR3 is TGTGCCAGCAGCTTAGTAACCTTTGGAGATTCACCCCTCCACTTT. Protein: CASSLVTFGDSPLHF.